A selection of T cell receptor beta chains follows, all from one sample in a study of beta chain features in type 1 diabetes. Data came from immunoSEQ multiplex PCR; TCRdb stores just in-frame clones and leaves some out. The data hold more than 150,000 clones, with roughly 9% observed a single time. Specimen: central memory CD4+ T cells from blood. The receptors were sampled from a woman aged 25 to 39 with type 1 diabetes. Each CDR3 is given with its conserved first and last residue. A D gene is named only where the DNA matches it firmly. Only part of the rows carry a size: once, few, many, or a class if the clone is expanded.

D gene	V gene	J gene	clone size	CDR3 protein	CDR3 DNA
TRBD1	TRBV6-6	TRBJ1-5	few	CASSHDRDQQPQHF	TGTGCCAGCAGTCACGACAGGGATCAACAGCCCCAGCATTTT
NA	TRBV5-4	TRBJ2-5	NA	CASSLTAGPQETQYF	TGTGCCAGCAGCTTGACGGCAGGGCCCCAAGAGACCCAGTACTTC
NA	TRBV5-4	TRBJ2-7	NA	CASSFGSGVSYEQYF	TGTGCCAGCAGCTTTGGGTCAGGGGTGTCCTACGAGCAGTACTTC
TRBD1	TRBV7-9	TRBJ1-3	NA	CASSLGGDRGSGNTIYF	TGTGCCAGCAGCTTAGGAGGGGACAGGGGCTCTGGAAACACCATATATTTT
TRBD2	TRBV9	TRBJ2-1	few	CASSVGTRAEQGEQFF	TGTGCCAGCAGCGTGGGGACTAGAGCGGAACAGGGTGAGCAGTTCTTC
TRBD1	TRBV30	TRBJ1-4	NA	CAFNRGGPNEKLFF	TGTGCCTTCAACAGGGGCGGACCTAATGAAAAACTGTTTTTT
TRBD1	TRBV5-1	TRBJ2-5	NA	CASSFGQGETQYF	TGCGCCAGCAGCTTTGGACAGGGAGAGACCCAGTACTTC
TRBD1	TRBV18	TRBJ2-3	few	CASSQRTGFSDTQYF	TGTGCCAGCTCACAAAGGACAGGGTTTTCAGATACGCAGTATTTT
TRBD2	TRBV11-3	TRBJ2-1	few	CASSPGLAARNEQFF	TGTGCCAGCAGCCCGGGACTAGCGGCTCGCAATGAGCAGTTCTTC
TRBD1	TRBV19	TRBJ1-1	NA	CASSADRGSDWDTEAFF	TGTGCCAGTAGTGCCGACAGGGGGTCGGACTGGGACACTGAAGCTTTCTTT
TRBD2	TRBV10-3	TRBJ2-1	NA	CAISGGTSGNYEQFF	TGTGCCATCAGTGGTGGGACTAGCGGGAACTATGAGCAGTTCTTC
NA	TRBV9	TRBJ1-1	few	CASSVGVVRGNTEAFF	TGTGCCAGCAGCGTAGGTGTAGTCAGGGGGAACACTGAAGCTTTCTTT
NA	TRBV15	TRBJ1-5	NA	CATSRDIQENQPQHF	TGTGCCACCAGCAGAGATATTCAGGAAAATCAGCCCCAGCATTTT
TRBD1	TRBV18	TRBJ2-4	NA	CASSPLQGEGYF	TGTGCCAGCTCACCACTACAGGGGGAAGGGTACTTC
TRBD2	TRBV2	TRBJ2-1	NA	CASSERLAGNEQFF	TGTGCCAGCAGTGAACGACTAGCGGGAAATGAGCAGTTCTTC
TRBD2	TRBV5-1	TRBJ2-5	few	CASSGAAGVETQHF	TGCGCCAGCAGCGGTGCGGCGGGAGTGGAGACCCAGCACTTC
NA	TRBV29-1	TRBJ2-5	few	CSVAGVKGAGEQYF	TGCAGCGTTGCGGGGGTGAAGGGGGCAGGGGAGCAGTACTTC
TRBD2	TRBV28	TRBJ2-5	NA	CASRRAGGVETQYF	TGTGCCAGCCGCCGAGCGGGAGGGGTAGAGACCCAGTACTTC
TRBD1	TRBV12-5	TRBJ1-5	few	CASAPLSGGHQPQHF	TGTGCTAGTGCCCCTCTATCAGGGGGGCATCAGCCCCAGCATTTT
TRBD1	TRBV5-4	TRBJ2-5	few	CASSLTGTEETQYF	TGTGCCAGCAGCTTAACCGGGACAGAAGAGACCCAGTACTTC
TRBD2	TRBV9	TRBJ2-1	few	CASSVTSGPYNEQFF	TGTGCCAGCAGCGTCACTAGCGGCCCCTACAATGAGCAGTTCTTC
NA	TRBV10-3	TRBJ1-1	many	CAISSRDPNTEAFF	TGTGCCATCAGCTCCAGGGATCCGAACACTGAAGCTTTCTTT
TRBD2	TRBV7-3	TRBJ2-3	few	CASSRTSGRDTQYF	TGTGCCAGCAGTCGGACTAGCGGGAGAGATACGCAGTATTTT
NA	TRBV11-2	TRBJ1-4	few	CASSSGGVFNEKLFF	TGTGCCAGCAGCAGCGGAGGGGTTTTCAATGAAAAACTGTTTTTT
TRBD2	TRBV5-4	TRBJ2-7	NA	CASSLGTSGIYEQYF	TGTGCCAGCAGCTTGGGTACTAGCGGGATATACGAGCAGTACTTC